Below, 3 T cell receptor delta chains from the same sample are listed, as sequenced in a study of gamma-delta T cells after stem cell transplantation (dated by TCRdb to 2016 to 2018). The method was RT-PCR. Sequencing used an Illumina MiSeq. TCRdb processed the public reads again with the CATT caller, after which rows with matching DNA were combined. Recorded for this sample are roughly 14,000 delta-chain clones; approximately 8.8% of them occurred a single time. About 60% of the sample rests with the top ten. Sequenced sample: gamma-delta T cells. The receptors were gathered from a human donor. It is not recorded whose cells these are; they may come from a transplant donor.

This clone came up a few times. A read error likely explains why the TCRdb protein, taken from a much larger clone, differs from this DNA's translation at residues 10 and 13; the protein shown is translated from the DNA. The chain recombines TRDV2 with TRDJ1; D is perhaps TRDD2 (6 bases). The CDR3 consists of 22 residues. V was cut by 0 bases and J by 4 bases, with 35 bases left in between. CDR1 is GEAIGNYY, CDR2 EKD, per germline. CDR3 in DNA: TGTGCCTGTGACACCGGAAATCTTCCTCCGTCTCCTGTGCTCACTACGCGCGATAAACTCATCTTT. Protein sequence: CACDTGNLPPSPVLTTRDKLIF.

There are many counts of this clone. One end of the junction varies from germline; a read error may be responsible. Other nucleotide sequences in the sample specify the same CDR3. The chain employs TRDV1 and TRDJ1; D unclear. The length of the CDR3 is 17 residues. Germline lookup yields CDR1 TSWWSYY and CDR2 QGS. The CDR3 nucleotides are TGTGCTCGTGGGAAACGAATCACATTTCGGGCTGCCGATAAACTCATCTTT. Protein: CARGKRITFRAADKLIF.

A few counts support this clone. At residue 5, the translated DNA and the protein in TCRdb do not agree; the protein given here is derived from the DNA. CDR3 loop: CALGKLEYPSSLGEGLTAQLFF. As DNA, the CDR3 is TGTGCTCTTGGGAAATTGGAGTATCCTTCTTCCCTGGGGGAAGGTTTGACAGCACAACTCTTCTTT. This sequence joins TRDV1 and TRDJ2, with 8 bases identical to TRDD3. The trim removed 5 bases at V and 1 base at J, leaving 24 bases unmatched. The CDR3 covers 22 residues. The V gene's germline CDR1 is TSWWSYY and CDR2 QGS.